This T cell receptor beta chain was documented in a study of shared clonotypes between healthy human individuals. The CDR3 loop spans 8 amino acids. Germline V gene sequence: CDR1 SGHTA, CDR2 FQGTGA. CD45RO-negative, CCR7-positively selected cells formed the naive CD8 fraction, excluding terminally differentiated effector memory CD45RA+ cells. Each donor was a Caucasian adult residing in Nashville, Tennessee. With respect to this clone: Compared with germline, one end of the junction differs, possibly owing to a read error.

Replicate PCRs from sorted subsets contained about 0.2 ug DNA, which is approximately 30,000 T cell genomes. Clones were sequenced by immunoSEQ multiplex PCR, and TCRdb holds only the in-frame ones, with some missing. The profile shows roughly 2.1 million clones, approximately 94% of them singletons. The chain is built from TRBV7-3 and TRBJ2-6; D is uncertain. The sequence was obtained from a young man in good health. Some clones in this sample may be carry-over from other donors' samples. Source material: naive CD8+ T cells from PBMCs. CDR3 loop: CASSPALF. As DNA, the CDR3 is TGTGCCAGCAGCCCGGCCCTTTTC.